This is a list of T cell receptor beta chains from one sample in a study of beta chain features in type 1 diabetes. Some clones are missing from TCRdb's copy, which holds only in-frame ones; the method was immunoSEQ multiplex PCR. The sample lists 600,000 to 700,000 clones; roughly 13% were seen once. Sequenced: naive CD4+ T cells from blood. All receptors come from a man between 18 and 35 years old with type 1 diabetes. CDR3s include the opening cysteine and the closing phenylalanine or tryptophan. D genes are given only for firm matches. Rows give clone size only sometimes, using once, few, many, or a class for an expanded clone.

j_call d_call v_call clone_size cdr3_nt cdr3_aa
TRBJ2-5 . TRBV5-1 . TGCGCCAGCAGCTTGGCAGGGGACCAAGAGACCCAGTACTTC CASSLAGDQETQYF
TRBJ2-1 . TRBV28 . TGTGCCAGCAGTCCTCTCACGTGGTTTGGCAATGAGCAGTTCTTC CASSPLTWFGNEQFF
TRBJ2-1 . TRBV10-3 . TGTGCCATACACGGTGGAGGCAATGAGCAGTTCTTC CAIHGGGNEQFF
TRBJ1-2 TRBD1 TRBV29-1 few TGCAGCGTGGAACTCCAGACAGGGACGGGTGGCTACACCTTC CSVELQTGTGGYTF
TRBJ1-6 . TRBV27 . TGTGCCAGCAGTTTACATCCTGAGAGCGCACCCCTCCACTTT CASSLHPESAPLHF
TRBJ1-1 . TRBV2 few TGTGCCAGCAGTGGACAACGGGCCAACACTGAAGCTTTCTTT CASSGQRANTEAFF
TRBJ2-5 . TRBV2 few TGTGCCAGCAGTGGACAAATGGAAGAGACCCAGTACTTC CASSGQMEETQYF
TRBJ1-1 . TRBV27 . TGTGCCAGCAGTAGAGTAGGGACTGAAGCTTTCTTT CASSRVGTEAFF
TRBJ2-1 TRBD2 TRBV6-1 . TGTGCCAGCAGTGGTGGGACTAGCGGGAATGAGCAGTTCTTC CASSGGTSGNEQFF
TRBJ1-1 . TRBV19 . TGTGCCAGCTCCTCCGAAGATGAAGCTTTCTTT CASSSEDEAFF
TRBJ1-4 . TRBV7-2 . TGTGCCAGCAGCTTATACGAATCACGACTGTTTTTT CASSLYESRLFF
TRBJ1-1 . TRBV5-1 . TGCGCCAGCAGCTTGGGACAGGTCAACACTGAAGCTTTCTTT CASSLGQVNTEAFF
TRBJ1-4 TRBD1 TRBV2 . TGTGCCAGCAGGGACCTTCTGACAGGGACTAATGAAAAACTGTTTTTT CASRDLLTGTNEKLFF
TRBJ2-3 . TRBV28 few TGTGCCAGCAGTGTTGACAGCACAGATACGCAGTATTTT CASSVDSTDTQYF
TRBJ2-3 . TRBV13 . TGTGCCAGCAGCGCACCACAGGGTACAGATACGCAGTATTTT CASSAPQGTDTQYF
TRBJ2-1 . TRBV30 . TGTGCCTGGAGCCGGGGTCCAGCATGGAATGAGCAGTTCTTC CAWSRGPAWNEQFF
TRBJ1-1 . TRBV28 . TGTGCCAGCAGTCCTCCCCGCGGCTTGGGCACTGAAGCTTTCTTT CASSPPRGLGTEAFF
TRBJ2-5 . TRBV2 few TGTGCCAGCAGTGGCACGTATCAAGAGACCCAGTACTTC CASSGTYQETQYF
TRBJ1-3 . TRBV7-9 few TGTGCCGCGAAGGAGGGCTCTGGAAACACCATATATTTT CAAKEGSGNTIYF
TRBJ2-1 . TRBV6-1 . TGTGCCAGCACCCGGGGACTGCCCTCCTACAATGAGCAGTTCTTC CASTRGLPSYNEQFF
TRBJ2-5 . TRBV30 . TGTGCCTGGACATCAGGACCCGGGAGGACCCAGTACTTC CAWTSGPGRTQYF
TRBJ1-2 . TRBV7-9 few TGTGCCAGCAGCTCCTCAGGGAGCTCTGGCTACACCTTC CASSSSGSSGYTF
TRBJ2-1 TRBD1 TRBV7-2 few TGTGCCAGCAGCTTGGTGGACAGGGGGGGCAATGAGCAGTTCTTC CASSLVDRGGNEQFF
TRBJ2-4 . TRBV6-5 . TGTGCCAGCAGTTACTGGGCAGGGTTAGCCAAAAACATTCAGTACTTC CASSYWAGLAKNIQYF
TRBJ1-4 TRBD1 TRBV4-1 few TGCGCCAGCAGCCAAGATACCGGGACAGGGGGCGCGGCTGAAAAACTGTTTTTT CASSQDTGTGGAAEKLFF
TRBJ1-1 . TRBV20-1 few TGCAGTGCTAGTTCAGAGGAAGCTTTCTTT CSASSEEAFF
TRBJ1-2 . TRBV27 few TGTGCCAGCAGTTTAGGTGGAGGGGTGGGCTATGGCTACACCTTC CASSLGGGVGYGYTF
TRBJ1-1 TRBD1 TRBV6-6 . TGTGCCAGCAGCATCAGGGGGCAGAACACTGAAGCTTTCTTT CASSIRGQNTEAFF
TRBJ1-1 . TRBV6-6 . TGTGCCAGCAGTTACAGTCCAGGGCTGAACACTGAAGCTTTCTTT CASSYSPGLNTEAFF
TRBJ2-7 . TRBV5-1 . TGCGCCAGCAGCCTAATCGACACGTCCTACGAGCAGTACTTC CASSLIDTSYEQYF
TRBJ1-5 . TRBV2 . TGTGCCAGCAGTGATTGGGTTTCCAATCAGCCCCAGCATTTT CASSDWVSNQPQHF
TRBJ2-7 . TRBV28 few TGTGCCAGCAGTACAGGGACAATTGAGGACGAGCAGTACTTC CASSTGTIEDEQYF
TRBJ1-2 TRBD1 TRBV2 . TGTGCCAGCAGTGAAGGTCGGCAGGGGGCGCGTGGCTACACCTTC CASSEGRQGARGYTF
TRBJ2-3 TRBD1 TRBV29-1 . TGCAGCGTGGGACAGGAATACACAGATACGCAGTATTTT CSVGQEYTDTQYF
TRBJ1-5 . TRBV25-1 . TGTGCCAGCAGTGGAAGCACCAGCAATCAGCCCCAGCATTTT CASSGSTSNQPQHF
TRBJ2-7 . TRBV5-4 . TGTGCCAGCAGCTTGTCGGGCGAGCAGTACTTC CASSLSGEQYF
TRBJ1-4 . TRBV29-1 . TGCAGCGTAAAGGACTCAACTAATGAAAAACTGTTTTTT CSVKDSTNEKLFF
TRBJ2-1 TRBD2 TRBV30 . TGTGCCTGGTGGGCCCGACTAGCGGGGGGGAGTGAGCAGTTCTTC CAWWARLAGGSEQFF
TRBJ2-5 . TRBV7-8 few TGTGCCAGCAGCTTCCCGCCAGAGACCCAGTACTTC CASSFPPETQYF
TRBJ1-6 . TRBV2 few TGTGCCAGATCAGGGGTCAATTCACCCCTCCACTTT CARSGVNSPLHF